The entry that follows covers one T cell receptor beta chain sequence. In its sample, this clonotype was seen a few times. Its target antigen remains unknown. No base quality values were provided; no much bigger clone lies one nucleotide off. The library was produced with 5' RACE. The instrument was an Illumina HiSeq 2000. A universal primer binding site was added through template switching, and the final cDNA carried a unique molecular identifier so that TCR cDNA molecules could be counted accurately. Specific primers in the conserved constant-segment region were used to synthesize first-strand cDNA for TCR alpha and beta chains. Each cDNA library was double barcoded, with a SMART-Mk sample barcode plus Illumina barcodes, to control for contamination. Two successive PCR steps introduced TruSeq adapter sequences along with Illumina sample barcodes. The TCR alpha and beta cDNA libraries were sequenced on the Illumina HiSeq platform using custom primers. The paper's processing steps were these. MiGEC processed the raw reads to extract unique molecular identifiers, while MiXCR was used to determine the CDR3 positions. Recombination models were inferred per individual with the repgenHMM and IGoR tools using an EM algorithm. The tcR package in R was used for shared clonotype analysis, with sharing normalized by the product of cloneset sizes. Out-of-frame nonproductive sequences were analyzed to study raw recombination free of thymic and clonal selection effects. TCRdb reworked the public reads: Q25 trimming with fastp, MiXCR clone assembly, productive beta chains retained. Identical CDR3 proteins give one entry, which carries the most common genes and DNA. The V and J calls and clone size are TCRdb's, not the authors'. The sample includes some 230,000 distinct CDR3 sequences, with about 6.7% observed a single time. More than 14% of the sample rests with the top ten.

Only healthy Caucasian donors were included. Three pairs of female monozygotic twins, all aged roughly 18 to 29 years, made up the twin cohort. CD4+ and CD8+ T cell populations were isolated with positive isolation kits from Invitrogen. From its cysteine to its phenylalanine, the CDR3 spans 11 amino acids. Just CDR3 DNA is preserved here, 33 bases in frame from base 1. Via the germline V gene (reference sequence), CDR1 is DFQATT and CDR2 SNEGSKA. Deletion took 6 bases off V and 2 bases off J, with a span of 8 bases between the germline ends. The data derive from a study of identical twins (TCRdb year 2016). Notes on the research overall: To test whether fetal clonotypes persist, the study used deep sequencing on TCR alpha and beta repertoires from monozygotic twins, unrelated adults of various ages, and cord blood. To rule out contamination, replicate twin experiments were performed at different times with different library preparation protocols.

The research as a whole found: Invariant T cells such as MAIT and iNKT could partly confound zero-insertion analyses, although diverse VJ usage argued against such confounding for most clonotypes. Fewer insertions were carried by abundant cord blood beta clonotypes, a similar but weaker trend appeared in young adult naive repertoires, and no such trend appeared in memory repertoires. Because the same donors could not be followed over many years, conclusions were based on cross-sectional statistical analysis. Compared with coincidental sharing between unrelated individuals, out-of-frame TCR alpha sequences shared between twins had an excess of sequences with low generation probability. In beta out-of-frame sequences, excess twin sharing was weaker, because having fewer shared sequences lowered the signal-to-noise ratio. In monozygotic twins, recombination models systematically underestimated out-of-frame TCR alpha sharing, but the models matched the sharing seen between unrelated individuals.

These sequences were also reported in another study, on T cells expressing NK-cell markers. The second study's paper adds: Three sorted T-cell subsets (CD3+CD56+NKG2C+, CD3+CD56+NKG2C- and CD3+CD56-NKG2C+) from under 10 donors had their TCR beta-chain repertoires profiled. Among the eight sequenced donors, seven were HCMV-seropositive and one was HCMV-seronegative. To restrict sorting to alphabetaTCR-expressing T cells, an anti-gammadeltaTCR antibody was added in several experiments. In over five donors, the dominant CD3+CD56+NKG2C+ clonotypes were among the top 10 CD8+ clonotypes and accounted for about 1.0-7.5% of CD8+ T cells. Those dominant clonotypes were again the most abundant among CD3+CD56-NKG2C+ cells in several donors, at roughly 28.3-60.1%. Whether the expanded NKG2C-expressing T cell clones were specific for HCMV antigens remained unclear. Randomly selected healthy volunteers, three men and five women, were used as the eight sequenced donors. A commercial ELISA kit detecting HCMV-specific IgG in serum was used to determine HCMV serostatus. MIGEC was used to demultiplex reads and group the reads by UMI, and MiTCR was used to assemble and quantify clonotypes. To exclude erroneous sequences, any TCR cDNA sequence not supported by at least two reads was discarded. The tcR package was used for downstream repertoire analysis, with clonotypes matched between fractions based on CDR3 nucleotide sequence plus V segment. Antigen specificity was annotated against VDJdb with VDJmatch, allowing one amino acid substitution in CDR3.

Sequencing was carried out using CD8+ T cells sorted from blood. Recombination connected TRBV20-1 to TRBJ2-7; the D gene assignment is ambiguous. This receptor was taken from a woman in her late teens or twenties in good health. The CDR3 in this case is CSAPEAYEQYF. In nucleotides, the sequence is TGCAGTGCACCTGAAGCCTACGAGCAGTACTTC.